Listed below are T cell receptor beta chains from one sample, sequenced in a study of PD-1 blockade in classical Hodgkin lymphoma. The protocol was immunoSEQ multiplex PCR, while the TCRdb copy is restricted to in-frame clones and leaves out a portion. The sample records under 60,000 clones, about three quarters being singletons. The source was peripheral blood mononuclear cells (PBMCs), collected at baseline. These receptors originate from a human donor with classical Hodgkin lymphoma. CDR3s include the opening cysteine and the closing phenylalanine or tryptophan. A D gene is named only where the DNA matches it firmly.

CDR3 length	V gene	D gene	J gene	CDR3 protein
14	TRBV5-1	.	TRBJ1-3	CASSLGAAGNTIYF
12	TRBV6-6	.	TRBJ1-2	CASSGRVYGYTF
15	TRBV2	TRBD1	TRBJ1-2	CASSSPGQGDYGYTF
13	TRBV10-3	.	TRBJ2-7	CAISTPGEREQYF
18	TRBV9	.	TRBJ2-7	CASSVHSGAGGVSYEQYF
14	TRBV9	.	TRBJ2-5	CASSVYAGRETQYF
17	TRBV9	.	TRBJ1-2	CASSVETPSKRGYGYTF
16	TRBV27	.	TRBJ1-5	CASSSLQGLSNQPQHF
14	TRBV4-2	.	TRBJ2-1	CASSQDMTHNEQFF
17	TRBV27	TRBD1	TRBJ1-5	CASSPGTAFYSNQPQHF
12	TRBV7-9	.	TRBJ1-1	CASSSQNTEAFF
14	TRBV5-1	TRBD1	TRBJ2-7	CASGKDRAAHEQYF
16	TRBV27	.	TRBJ1-2	CASSRSGGEANYGYTF
15	TRBV5-1	TRBD1	TRBJ1-6	CASSLDRGFNSPLHF
14	TRBV5-1	.	TRBJ1-2	CASSLVEGNYGYTF
18	TRBV12-5	.	TRBJ2-2	CASGLVRDGKLNTGELFF
13	TRBV7-2	.	TRBJ1-1	CASSYSPNTEAFF
15	TRBV5-1	TRBD1	TRBJ2-7	CASSPTGGNMDEQYF
17	TRBV11-2	.	TRBJ1-1	CASSLAPAGAGNTEAFF
15	TRBV19	TRBD1	TRBJ1-2	CASSTNRGYPYGYTF
15	TRBV21-1	.	TRBJ2-3	CASSKGVKGTDTQYF
13	TRBV5-6	.	TRBJ2-5	CASSLAGPGTQYF
13	TRBV30	.	TRBJ1-1	CAWSVGGSPRAFF
13	TRBV5-1	.	TRBJ2-1	CASSPTQGYEQFF
16	TRBV7-3	.	TRBJ2-1	CASSLVARRSYNEQFF
15	TRBV7-3	.	TRBJ2-3	CASSPGRTSTDTQYF
13	TRBV19	.	TRBJ2-2	CASHTGFTGELFF
15	TRBV11-3	TRBD2	TRBJ2-2	CASSFSGRSAGELFF
15	TRBV27	TRBD1	TRBJ2-2	CASSSGQGGTGELFF
15	TRBV6-1	.	TRBJ2-7	CASSPSPKISYEQYF
13	TRBV7-9	.	TRBJ2-7	CASSLEPSHEQYF
13	TRBV29-1	TRBD1	TRBJ2-3	CSGRQGRTDTQYF
12	TRBV19	.	TRBJ2-3	CASSTPGDTQYF
14	TRBV27	.	TRBJ2-1	CASSFYRGIDEQFF
14	TRBV7-6	.	TRBJ1-1	CASRSAGSGTEAFF
13	TRBV6-5	TRBD2	TRBJ2-7	CASSTPSGYEQYF
13	TRBV7-6	TRBD1	.	CASSYTGGYEQYF
17	TRBV19	TRBD2	TRBJ2-2	CASSSLTSGSFAGELFF
16	TRBV5-6	.	TRBJ2-2	CASSLSSAPNTGELFF
16	TRBV27	.	TRBJ1-2	CASSYGKGGGNYGYTF
16	TRBV9	.	TRBJ2-1	CASSETTDSSYNEQFF
15	TRBV14	.	TRBJ1-3	CASSQDPRSGNTIYF
14	TRBV7-3	TRBD1	TRBJ2-1	CASSFSGQGGEQFF
14	TRBV18	.	TRBJ1-3	CASSSDLSGNTIYF
12	TRBV2	.	TRBJ2-2	CASSGGVGELFF
15	TRBV19	.	TRBJ2-3	CASSIQGIGTDTQYF
15	TRBV27	TRBD2	TRBJ2-1	CASSLWTSSHNEQFF
14	TRBV5-1	TRBD1	TRBJ2-7	CASSLQQGGREQYF
12	TRBV21-1	.	TRBJ1-3	CASSKSGNTIYF
19	TRBV19	TRBD1	TRBJ1-5	CASTPSLFKNRGVRQPQHF
11	TRBV5-1	.	TRBJ2-1	CASSLGTEQFF
15	TRBV5-1	.	TRBJ2-6	CASSLFDSGANVLTF
13	TRBV7-3	TRBD2	TRBJ2-3	CASSLLGGDTQYF
12	TRBV10-3	.	TRBJ1-5	CAISSGLGAQHF
18	TRBV11-2	.	TRBJ2-1	CASSLDGGGELTYNEQFF
15	TRBV6-1	TRBD1	TRBJ2-7	CASSEQGTGGGEQYF
13	TRBV28	.	TRBJ1-1	CASSFEDRTEAFF